These 22 T cell receptor beta chains were sequenced from one sample in a study of STAT3 mutations in large granular lymphocyte leukemia. Study-wide findings and caveats: Every T-LGLL patient had at least one immunodominant TCRbeta clonotype.

Clones were sequenced by immunoSEQ multiplex PCR, and TCRdb holds only the in-frame ones, with some missing. The sample consists of some 3,900 clones, about 81% of them appearing once. Which antigens these TCRs recognize remains unknown. The sequenced sample was peripheral blood mononuclear cells. Every receptor here comes from a boy aged 5 to 17 with T-cell large granular lymphocyte leukemia. Some clones in this sample may be carry-over from other donors' samples.

The gene calls are TRBV7-9 and TRBJ1-3, with D unclear. V was shortened by 3 bases and J by 0 bases, with 9 bases between the two germline ends. The CDR3 spans 15 residues. CDR1 SEHNR and CDR2 FQNEAQ come from the germline V gene (reference sequence). For the CDR3, the DNA is TGTGCCAGCAGCTTCCTAGGCCTCTCTGGAAACACCATATATTTT. This codes for CASSFLGLSGNTIYF.

The chain joins TRBV19 to TRBJ1-1; the D is unclear. This CDR3 has 13 amino acids. The V end lost 3 bases, the J end lost 2 bases, and 7 bases lay between the germline ends. The germline CDR1 and CDR2 sequences are LNHDA and SQIVND (reference sequence). The chain's CDR3 is CASSMGRNTEAFF. As DNA, the CDR3 is TGTGCCAGTAGTATGGGCCGCAACACTGAAGCTTTCTTT.

The J gene is TRBJ1-4, the V gene TRBV6-1; no definite D call. The germline V gene has CDR1 MNHNS and CDR2 SASEGT. V lost 6 bases and J lost 8, with 19 bases in between. The CDR3 consists of 15 residues. CDR3 residues: CASRESTRMVEKLFF. In DNA form, the CDR3 reads TGTGCCAGCAGAGAAAGCACGAGGATGGTGGAAAAACTGTTTTTT.

In DNA, the CDR3 is TGTGCCAGCAGCCCCTCGGAGACAGGGTCGAGTGGCTACACCTTC. Its protein is CASSPSETGSSGYTF. V is TRBV7-6 and J is TRBJ1-2; 7 nucleotides align to TRBD1. The CDR3 has 15 amino acids. The V segment lost 5 bases and the J segment 7 bases; nucleotides outside the gene matches: 13. CDR1 is SGHVS, CDR2 FNYEAQ, per germline.

This chain joins TRBV29-1 and TRBJ1-1, with TRBD1 matching over 9 bases. V trimming: 7 bases; J trimming: 7 bases; junction bases outside the gene matches: 16. The length of the CDR3 is 15 residues. CDR1 is SQVTM and CDR2 is ANQGSEA in the germline V gene. The CDR3 reads CSATTRPGQGNEAFF. CDR3 DNA sequence: TGCAGCGCCACCACCCGCCCGGGACAGGGAAATGAAGCTTTCTTT.

The chain combines TRBV2 with TRBJ2-7; D is possibly TRBD1 (8 bases). The CDR3 is made up of 12 amino acids. V lost 8 bases and J 12 bases, leaving 20 bases between the germline ends. Germline V gives CDR1 SNHLY, CDR2 FYNNEI. The CDR3 nucleotides read TGTGCCAGCGGCGGGGGCAGGGGGCGCGGGTACTTC. Amino acids: CASGGGRGRGYF.

The chain is built from TRBV5-8 and TRBJ1-1, with D maybe TRBD1 (6 bases). Germline V gene sequence: CDR1 SGHTS, CDR2 YDEGEE. The CDR3 sequence is 15 residues long. V shed 4 bases and J shed 1 base, with 14 bases lying between them. The CDR3 sequence is CASSPRQVANTEAFF. CDR3 sequence (DNA): TGTGCCAGCAGCCCCCGACAGGTGGCGAACACTGAAGCTTTCTTT.

The gene calls are TRBV29-1 and TRBJ1-5, with unresolved D. The CDR3 loop spans 13 amino acids. V lost 6 bases, J lost 3 bases, and 12 bases lay in between. The germline gives CDR1 SQVTM, CDR2 ANQGSEA. For the CDR3, the DNA is TGCAGCGTCTCGAATGAGGCCAATCAGCCCCAGCATTTT. Translation gives CSVSNEANQPQHF.

This clone has a single count. The V and J genes are TRBV7-9 and TRBJ2-5, with 11 bases identical to TRBD2. Per germline, CDR1 SEHNR and CDR2 FQNEAQ (reference sequence). The ends lost 5 bases at V and 5 bases at J; junction bases unmatched: 7. The CDR3 consists of 15 residues. CDR3 residues: CASSPQTSGTETQYF. For the CDR3, the DNA is TGTGCCAGCAGCCCCCAGACTAGCGGGACGGAGACCCAGTACTTC.

V is TRBV30 and J is TRBJ1-2, with unresolved D. Germline V gene data show CDR1 as GTSNPN and CDR2 as SVGIG (reference sequence). Deletions cut 6 bases from V and 4 bases from J, with 15 bases between. The CDR3 runs 13 residues. DNA for the CDR3: TGTGCCTGCGATACCGGGGTCTTCTATGGCTACACCTTC. Translated: CACDTGVFYGYTF. Full variable domain (remainder filled in from reference TRBV30 and TRBJ1-2): SQTIHQWPATLVQPVGSPLSLECTVEGTSNPNLYWYRQAAGRGLQLLFYSVGIGQISSEVPQNLSASRPQDRQFILSSKKLLLSDSGFYLCACDTGVFYGYTFGSGTRLTVV.

This chain links TRBV5-1 with TRBJ2-3; D is possibly TRBD2 (6 bases). Trimming took 4 bases from V and 1 from J, leaving 16 bases between them. The germline V gene has CDR1 SGHRS and CDR2 YFSETQ. The CDR3 totals 16 residues. The CDR3 DNA reads TGCGCCAGCAGCCCACGACTAGGTGGGGGCACAGATACGCAGTATTTT. Amino acids: CASSPRLGGGTDTQYF.

This clone was detected only a few times. J is TRBJ1-5 and V is TRBV6-5; tentative D call: TRBD1 (5 bases). CDR3 length: 14 amino acids. Germline V gives CDR1 MNHEY, CDR2 SVGAGI. The V end lost 7 bases, the J end lost 5 bases, and 15 bases lay between the germline ends. The CDR3 nucleotides are TGTGCCAGCATCCACAGGTCAAAAGATCAGCCCCAGCATTTT. It is translated as CASIHRSKDQPQHF.

This rearrangement joins TRBV5-1 to TRBJ1-2, with D unresolved. The CDR3 covers 14 residues. Germline V lookup: CDR1 SGHRS, CDR2 YFSETQ. Trimming cost V 2 bases and J 7 bases, with 15 bases left between them. CDR3 amino acids: CASSFGLKQSGYTF. CDR3 nucleotide sequence: TGCGCCAGCAGCTTTGGCTTGAAACAGAGTGGCTACACCTTC.

The chain links TRBV6-1 to TRBJ2-7; possibly TRBD2 for D (6 bases). With 4 bases removed from V and 2 bases from J, the gap between germline ends came to 18 bases. The CDR3 sequence is 16 residues long. CDR1 is MNHNS and CDR2 is SASEGT in the germline V gene. CDR3 sequence reads: CASSGATSGLAYEQYF. The DNA for the CDR3 is TGTGCCAGCAGTGGGGCGACTTCGGGACTCGCCTACGAGCAGTACTTC.

The V call is TRBV30, the J call TRBJ2-2, with 7 bases that match TRBD1. CDR1 is GTSNPN and CDR2 is SVGIG in the germline V gene (reference sequence). This CDR3 region has 15 residues. Germline trimming cut 1 base from V and 3 bases from J; bases unmatched to any gene: 5. DNA for the CDR3: TGTGCCTGGAGTGCGACAGGGCGTGACACCGGGGAGCTGTTTTTT. It encodes CAWSATGRDTGELFF.

The rearrangement links TRBV5-1 to TRBJ2-3, with D tentatively TRBD2 (5 bases). This CDR3 is 14 amino acids long. From germline, CDR1 is SGHRS and CDR2 YFSETQ. V was shortened by 2 bases and J by 5 bases, with 12 bases between the two germline ends. The CDR3 here is CASSLNSEGDTQYF. Here the CDR3 DNA reads TGCGCCAGCAGCTTAAACTCAGAGGGAGATACGCAGTATTTT.

This clone was seen only once. This rearrangement joins TRBV5-1 to TRBJ1-2; no reliable D call. V was pared by 6 bases and J by 4 bases, with 13 bases between. Germline V gene sequence: CDR1 SGHRS, CDR2 YFSETQ. CDR3 size: 13 residues. Here the CDR3 reads CASTRETTYGYTF. The CDR3 coding sequence is TGCGCCAGCACTAGGGAGACGACCTATGGCTACACCTTC.

The rearrangement joins TRBV10-3 to TRBJ2-7; D is perhaps TRBD2 (9 bases). CDR1 is ENHRY, CDR2 SYGVKD, per germline. Trimming shortened V by 11 bases and J by 2 bases, and 19 bases separated the two germline ends. The CDR3 covers 14 residues. CDR3 nucleotides: TGTGCCTCAGGGGGCGGGAGGGCCCCCTACGAGCAGTACTTC. As protein: CASGGGRAPYEQYF.

This chain connects TRBV13 to TRBJ1-1, with D perhaps TRBD1 (6 bases). V shed 5 bases and J shed 4 bases, with 17 bases lying between them. Germline V CDR1 and CDR2: PRHDT, FYEKMQ (reference sequence). The length of the CDR3 is 15 residues. The CDR3 region has the DNA TGTGCCAGCAGCAGCAGGGGACTTAGGGGCACTGAAGCTTTCTTT. Protein: CASSSRGLRGTEAFF.

The rearrangement uses TRBV13 and TRBJ2-2, with D perhaps matching TRBD2 (6 bases). V was pared by 5 bases and J by 3 bases, with 13 bases between. The germline V gene has CDR1 PRHDT and CDR2 FYEKMQ (reference sequence). CDR3 length: 15 amino acids. CDR3 amino acids: CASSHTGADTGELFF. CDR3 nucleotides: TGTGCCAGCAGCCACACGGGAGCGGACACCGGGGAGCTGTTTTTT. Supplemented by reference TRBV13 and TRBJ2-2, the full variable domain reads AAGVIQSPRHLIKEKRETATLKCYPIPRHDTVYWYQQGPGQDPQFLISFYEKMQSDKGSIPDRFSAQQFSDYHSELNMSSLELGDSALYFCASSHTGADTGELFFGEGSRLTVL.

The sample holds one count of this clone. The gene calls are TRBV2 and TRBJ1-5; TRBD1 matches 9 bases. Germline trimming cut 4 bases from V and 5 bases from J; bases unmatched to any gene: 0. Germline values: CDR1 SNHLY, CDR2 FYNNEI. The CDR3 consists of 13 residues. CDR3 amino acids: CASSGQGDQPQHF. The CDR3 DNA reads TGTGCCAGCAGTGGACAGGGGGATCAGCCCCAGCATTTT.

The chain is built from TRBV10-3 and TRBJ1-5, with D unresolved. The length of the CDR3 is 15 residues. CDR1 and CDR2 from the germline V gene are ENHRY and SYGVKD. Trimming shortened V by 2 bases and J by 3 bases, and 11 bases separated the two germline ends. The chain's CDR3 is CAISEVRADNQPQHF. DNA for the CDR3: TGTGCCATCAGTGAGGTACGGGCAGACAATCAGCCCCAGCATTTT.